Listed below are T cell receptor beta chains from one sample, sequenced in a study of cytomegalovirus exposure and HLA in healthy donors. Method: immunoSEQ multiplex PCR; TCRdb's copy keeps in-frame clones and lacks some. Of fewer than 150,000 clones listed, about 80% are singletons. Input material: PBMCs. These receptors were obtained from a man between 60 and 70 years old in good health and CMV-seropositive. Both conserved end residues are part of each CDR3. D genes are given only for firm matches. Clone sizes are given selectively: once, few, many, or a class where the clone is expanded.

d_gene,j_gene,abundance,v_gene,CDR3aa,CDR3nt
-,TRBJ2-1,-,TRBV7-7,CASSLTHTSIYEQFF,TGTGCTAGCAGCCTTACCCATACTAGTATCTATGAGCAGTTCTTC
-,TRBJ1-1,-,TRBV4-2,CASSPPTGKVRAFF,TGTGCCAGCAGCCCCCCCACAGGGAAGGTTCGGGCTTTCTTT
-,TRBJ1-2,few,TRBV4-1,CASSFGSGYTF,TGTGCCAGCAGCTTCGGTAGCGGCTACACCTTC
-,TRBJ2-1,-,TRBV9,CASSPRGGASYNEQFF,TGTGCCAGCAGCCCGAGAGGGGGGGCGTCTTACAATGAGCAGTTCTTC
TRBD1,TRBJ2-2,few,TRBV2,CASTLGQGDTGELFF,TGTGCCAGCACCCTGGGACAGGGGGACACCGGGGAGCTGTTTTTT
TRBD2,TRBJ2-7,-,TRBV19,CASNPGGVGSYEQYF,TGTGCCAGTAATCCGGGAGGGGTAGGATCCTACGAGCAGTACTTC
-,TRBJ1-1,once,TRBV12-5,CASGLVRGTEAFF,TGTGCTAGTGGTTTGGTACGGGGCACTGAAGCTTTCTTT
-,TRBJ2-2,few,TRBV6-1,CASSEPGGGTGELFF,TGTGCCAGCAGTGAACCTGGGGGAGGTACCGGGGAGCTGTTTTTT
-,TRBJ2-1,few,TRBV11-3,CASSLTEGNEQFF,TGTGCCAGCAGCTTAACGGAGGGCAATGAGCAGTTCTTC
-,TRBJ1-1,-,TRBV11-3,CASSLEGQDTEAFF,TGTGCCAGCAGCTTAGAGGGTCAGGACACTGAAGCTTTCTTT
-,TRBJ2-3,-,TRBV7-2,CASSLDGRGATQYF,TGTGCCAGCAGCTTAGATGGTCGGGGAGCTACGCAGTATTTT
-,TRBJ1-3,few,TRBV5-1,CASSRLLTSAGNTIYF,TGCGCCAGCAGCCGCCTTTTGACATCAGCTGGAAACACCATATATTTT
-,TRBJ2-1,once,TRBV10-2,CASSEDRVQGDEQFF,TGCGCCAGCAGTGAGGATCGTGTACAGGGCGATGAGCAGTTCTTC
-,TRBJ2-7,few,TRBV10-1,CASSEIGAPAYEQYF,TGCGCCAGCAGTGAGATCGGTGCCCCGGCCTACGAGCAGTACTTC
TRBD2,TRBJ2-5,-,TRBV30,CAWSRGASGPLETQYF,TGTGCCTGGAGTCGAGGGGCTAGCGGGCCCTTAGAGACCCAGTACTTC
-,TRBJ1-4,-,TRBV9,CASSPFPQTESHNEKLFF,TGTGCCAGCAGCCCGTTTCCCCAGACAGAGAGCCATAATGAAAAACTGTTTTTT
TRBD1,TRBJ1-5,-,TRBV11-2,CASSLTGDQPQHF,TGTGCCAGCAGCTTAACAGGGGACCAGCCCCAGCATTTT
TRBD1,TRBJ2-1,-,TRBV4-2,CASSQVSGGSYNEQFF,TGTGCCAGCAGCCAAGTTTCAGGGGGCTCCTACAATGAGCAGTTCTTC
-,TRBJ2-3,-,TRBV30,CAWSAALSGGTDTQYF,TGTGCCTGGAGTGCAGCTCTTAGCGGTGGCACAGATACGCAGTATTTT
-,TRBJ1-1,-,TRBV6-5,CASSYLRYQSGTEAFF,TGTGCCAGCAGTTATCTTAGGTATCAATCGGGCACTGAAGCTTTCTTT
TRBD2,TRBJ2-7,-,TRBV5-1,CASSRDPGSPGGEQYF,TGCGCCAGCAGCAGGGATCCAGGCTCCCCGGGGGGCGAGCAGTACTTC
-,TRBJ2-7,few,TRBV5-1,CASSLVYSSYEQYF,TGCGCCAGCAGCTTGGTTTACAGCTCCTACGAGCAGTACTTC
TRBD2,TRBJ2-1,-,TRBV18,CASSPGLAGTYNEQFF,TGTGCCAGCTCCCCGGGACTAGCGGGTACCTACAATGAGCAGTTCTTC
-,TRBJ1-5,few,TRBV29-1,CSVEETGAHNQPQHF,TGCAGCGTTGAAGAGACAGGTGCTCACAATCAGCCCCAGCATTTT
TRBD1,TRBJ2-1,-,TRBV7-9,CASSTRDRGSSYNEQFF,TGTGCCAGCAGCACCAGGGACAGGGGGAGCTCCTACAATGAGCAGTTCTTC
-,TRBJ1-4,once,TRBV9,CASSTGTSHNEKLFF,TGTGCCAGCAGCACCGGGACTTCACATAATGAAAAACTGTTTTTT
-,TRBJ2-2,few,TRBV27,CASSLFFRQGGNTGELFF,TGTGCCAGCAGTTTATTTTTTCGCCAGGGGGGGAACACCGGGGAGCTGTTTTTT
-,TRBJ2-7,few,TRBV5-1,CASSLGGLTYEQYF,TGCGCCAGCAGCTTGGGAGGGCTGACGTACGAGCAGTACTTC
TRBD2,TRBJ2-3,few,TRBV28,CASSFRLAGVDTQYF,TGTGCCAGCAGTTTTAGACTAGCGGGAGTGGATACGCAGTATTTT
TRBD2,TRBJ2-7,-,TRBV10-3,CAISDVAGDSYEQYF,TGTGCCATCAGTGATGTAGCGGGAGACTCCTACGAGCAGTACTTC
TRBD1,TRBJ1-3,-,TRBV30,CAWRTGGSGNTIYF,TGTGCCTGGCGGACAGGGGGCTCTGGAAACACCATATATTTT
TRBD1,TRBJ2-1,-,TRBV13,CASSSDGTGSYNEQFF,TGTGCCAGCAGCTCAGACGGGACAGGGTCCTACAATGAGCAGTTCTTC
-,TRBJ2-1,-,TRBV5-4,CASSLVPGSEGEQFF,TGTGCCAGCAGCCTGGTTCCGGGTTCAGAGGGTGAGCAGTTCTTC
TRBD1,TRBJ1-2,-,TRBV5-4,CASSLRGPYGYTF,TGTGCCAGCAGCCTAAGGGGGCCGTATGGCTACACCTTC
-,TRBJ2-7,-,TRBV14,CASGTLSYEQYF,TGTGCCAGCGGGACACTCTCCTACGAGCAGTACTTC
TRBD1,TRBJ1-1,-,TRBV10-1,CASSEGRTGMNTEAFF,TGCGCCAGCAGTGAGGGAAGGACAGGGATGAACACTGAAGCTTTCTTT
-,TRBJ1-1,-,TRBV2,CASTMRGGGTEAFF,TGTGCCAGCACTATGAGGGGAGGTGGGACTGAAGCTTTCTTT
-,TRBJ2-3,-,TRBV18,CASSGLYPGHIRSTDTQYF,TGTGCCAGCTCAGGACTGTACCCGGGACACATTAGAAGCACAGATACGCAGTATTTT
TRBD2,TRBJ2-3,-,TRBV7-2,CASSFGTSGSTDTQYF,TGTGCCAGCAGCTTTGGGACTAGCGGGTCCACAGATACGCAGTATTTT
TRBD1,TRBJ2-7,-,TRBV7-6,CASSPDRASSYEQYF,TGTGCCAGCAGCCCGGACAGGGCCTCCTCCTACGAGCAGTACTTC
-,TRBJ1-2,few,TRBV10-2,CASTPGTGTYGYTF,TGCGCCAGCACTCCAGGAACAGGGACCTACGGCTACACCTTT
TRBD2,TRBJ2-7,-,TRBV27,CASSFKGTRAPRGDEQYF,TGTGCCAGCAGTTTTAAGGGGACTAGAGCCCCCAGAGGGGACGAGCAGTACTTC
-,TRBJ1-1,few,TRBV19,CASSNRDLTMNTEAFF,TGTGCCAGTAGTAACAGGGACCTTACGATGAACACTGAAGCTTTCTTT
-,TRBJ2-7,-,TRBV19,CASSMYPGVDEQYF,TGTGCCAGTAGTATGTACCCAGGGGTGGACGAGCAGTACTTC
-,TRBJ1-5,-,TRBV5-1,CASSLERGQPQHF,TGCGCCAGCAGCTTGGAAAGGGGCCAGCCCCAGCATTTT
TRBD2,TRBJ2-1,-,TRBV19,CASTNSRLAGVGNEQFF,TGTGCCAGTACCAACTCCCGCTTGGCGGGAGTTGGTAATGAGCAGTTCTTC
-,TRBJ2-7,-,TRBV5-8,CASSLASGTLYSYEQYF,TGTGCCAGCAGCTTGGCCTCCGGGACTCTTTACTCCTACGAGCAGTACTTC
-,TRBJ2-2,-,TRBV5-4,CASTRGVTGELFF,TGTGCCAGCACCCGCGGGGTCACCGGGGAGCTGTTTTTT
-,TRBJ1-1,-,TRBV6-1,CASYPGGEAFF,TGTGCCAGCTACCCCGGGGGTGAAGCTTTCTTT
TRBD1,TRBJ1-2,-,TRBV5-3,CARSPYRGQAVYGYTF,TGTGCCAGAAGCCCCTACCGGGGACAGGCCGTCTATGGCTACACCTTC
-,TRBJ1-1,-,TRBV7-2,CASSYLGRDTEAFF,TGTGCCAGCAGCTACCTGGGCAGGGACACTGAAGCTTTCTTT
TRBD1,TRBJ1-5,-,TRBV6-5,CASSQRTGDNQPQHF,TGTGCCAGCAGCCAGAGGACAGGAGACAATCAGCCCCAGCATTTT
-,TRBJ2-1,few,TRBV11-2,CASSPGLRIHNEQFF,TGTGCCAGCAGCCCAGGGTTGCGCATCCACAATGAGCAGTTCTTC
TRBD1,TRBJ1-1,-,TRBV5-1,CASSFRDRGEAFF,TGCGCCAGCAGCTTCCGGGACAGGGGTGAAGCTTTCTTT
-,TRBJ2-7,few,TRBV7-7,CASSLEEGFGYEQYF,TGTGCTAGCAGCTTAGAAGAAGGTTTCGGGTACGAGCAGTACTTC
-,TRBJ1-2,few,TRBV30,CAWSVLRDGYTF,TGTGCCTGGAGTGTACTCCGGGATGGCTACACCTTC
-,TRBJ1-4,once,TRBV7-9,CSSSSNAEQVNEKLFF,TGTTCCAGCAGCTCCAACGCCGAACAGGTGAATGAAAAACTGTTTTTT
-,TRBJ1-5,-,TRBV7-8,CASDDSLGQPQHF,TGTGCCAGCGATGACAGCTTAGGACAGCCCCAGCATTTT
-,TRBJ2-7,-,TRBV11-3,CASSLDVGAEGPEQYF,TGTGCCAGCAGCTTAGATGTAGGAGCGGAGGGCCCCGAGCAGTACTTC